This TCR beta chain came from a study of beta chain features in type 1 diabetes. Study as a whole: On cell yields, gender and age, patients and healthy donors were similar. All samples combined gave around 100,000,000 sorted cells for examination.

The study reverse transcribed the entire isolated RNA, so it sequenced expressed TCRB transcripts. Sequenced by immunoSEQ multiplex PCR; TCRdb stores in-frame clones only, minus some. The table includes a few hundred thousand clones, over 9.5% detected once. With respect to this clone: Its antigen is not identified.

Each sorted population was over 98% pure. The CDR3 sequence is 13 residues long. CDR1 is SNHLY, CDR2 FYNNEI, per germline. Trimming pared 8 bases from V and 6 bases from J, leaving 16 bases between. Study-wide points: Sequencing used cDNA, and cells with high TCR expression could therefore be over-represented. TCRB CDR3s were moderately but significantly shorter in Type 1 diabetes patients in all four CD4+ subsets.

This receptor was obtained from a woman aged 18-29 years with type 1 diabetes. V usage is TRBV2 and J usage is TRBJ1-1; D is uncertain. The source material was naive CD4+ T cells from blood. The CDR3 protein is CASLGLGGPEAFF. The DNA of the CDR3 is TGTGCCAGCTTAGGACTCGGAGGTCCTGAAGCTTTCTTT.